A selection of T cell receptor beta chains follows, all from one sample in a study of cytomegalovirus exposure and HLA in healthy donors. TCRdb keeps only in-frame clones here, not all; method: immunoSEQ multiplex PCR. The top ten clones hold roughly 2.9% of a sample with some 67,000 clones, approximately 78% of them seen once. Sequencing input: PBMCs. These receptors all come from a woman aged 30 to 39 in good health and CMV-seronegative. CDR3s include the opening cysteine and the closing phenylalanine or tryptophan. D genes are given only for firm matches.

.,TRBV18,CASSPSISNQPQHF
.,TRBV19,CASSISRNTGELFF
.,TRBV5-5,CASSPGTLNYGYTF
.,TRBV2,CASTQGRNTEAFF
.,TRBV18,CASSPGRVTDTQYF
TRBD1,TRBV19,CASSTRTGPNSPLHF
TRBD2,TRBV14,CASSQAASGETDTQYF
TRBD1,TRBV19,CASSDRGRVTQYF
.,TRBV11-2,CASSLGGYGYTF
TRBD2,TRBV5-1,CASSLAPLAGLQETQYF
TRBD2,TRBV19,CASSMLAGRPETQYF
TRBD2,TRBV7-2,CASSLSGGGYEQYF
.,TRBV25-1,CASSSLDRNTEAFF
TRBD2,TRBV5-1,CASSSRHGGQETQYF
TRBD1,TRBV4-2,CASSQEKGQGYEQYF
.,TRBV19,CASSIDRGGLEAFF
TRBD2,TRBV19,CASPSQGPTTSSGGARETQYF
TRBD2,TRBV20-1,CSAERGTQYF
.,TRBV4-1,CASSPRDLTVSTDTQYF
TRBD1,TRBV6-5,CASSLTGSALSYGYTF
TRBD1,TRBV19,CASSPTGGFYEQYF
TRBD1,TRBV5-6,CASSFIDRGASPLHF
TRBD1,TRBV5-4,CASSARTGDYEQFF
.,TRBV19,CASSTGGGGNQPQHF
.,TRBV6-1,CASSDQGRTSYGYTF
TRBD1,TRBV5-5,CASSVPGQAGYTF
.,TRBV27,CASSLRRDSPLHF
TRBD1,TRBV19,CASGPDREDQPQHF
TRBD2,TRBV9,CASSPARTSGADTQYF
.,TRBV13,CASSPGQSAYNEQFF
TRBD1,TRBV6-1,CASSVGTGQETQYF
TRBD1,TRBV5-3,CARGRDRGFEDYNEQFF
.,TRBV10-3,CAISDKGHFTEAFF
TRBD1,TRBV28,CASSQSTGGIYGYTF
TRBD1,TRBV7-8,CASSQYRQGVDYGYTF
.,TRBV6-5,CASSPYGDTEAFF
TRBD2,TRBV5-6,CASSSPRRGASYEQYF
.,TRBV7-6,CASSPTENTEAFF
TRBD1,TRBV6-5,CASSGTVSGNTIYF
.,TRBV5-4,CASSLRQGEYTEAFF
.,TRBV18,CASSPLPPEGNTEAFF
.,TRBV7-9,CASSFGGGLGNTIYF
.,TRBV5-1,CASSLGRLVTNTEAFF
.,TRBV6-1,CASSGAPGEGERLFF
.,TRBV28,CASSLNSPFLRLKLFF
.,TRBV11-3,CASSRRARAKKNEQFF
.,TRBV11-2,CASSFAGPGGYTF
.,TRBV19,CASSNGGGGRGETQYF
.,TRBV18,CASSPTTPSTDTQYF
TRBD1,TRBV7-9,CSSSPKHRDSRSSYEQYF
.,TRBV7-6,CASSSPDYYGYTF
TRBD2,TRBV29-1,CSASTSGVGETQYF
TRBD2,TRBV18,CASSPGGGESYNEQFF
.,TRBV19,CASSRVTGVKNYGYTF
TRBD1,TRBV28,CASSLLRDSQFF
TRBD1,TRBV5-1,CASSLMTGDDEKLFF
.,TRBV21-1,CASTRRGDSNQPQHF
.,TRBV15,CATSKRTGNGANVLTF
TRBD2,TRBV2,CASAGGPSYEQYF
.,TRBV6-4,CASSETRTDTQYF